The next 15 T cell receptor beta chains were all read from a single sample in a study of identical twins' blood T cells (dated by TCRdb to the early 2010s). Library prep was done by 5' RACE. Sequenced using an Illumina Genome Analyzer IIx. TCRdb itself trimmed the public reads at Q25 with fastp, ran MiXCR and retained productive beta chains. Here each entry gathers all rows of one CDR3 protein and keeps the most common genes and DNA. This sample holds roughly 380,000 distinct CDR3 sequences; about 28% were observed only once. Of the sample, more than 5.5% falls within the top ten clones. The sequenced sample consisted of PBMCs. The receptor set was obtained from a woman between 18 and 55 years old in good health.

V is TRBV5-1 and J is TRBJ1-1; D is perhaps TRBD1 (5 bases). Germline V lookup: CDR1 SGHRS, CDR2 YFSETQ. This CDR3 is built from 14 residues. V dropped 3 bases and J dropped 1 base, with 10 bases sitting between them. CDR3 in DNA: TGCGCCAGCAGCTGGGTGACAGCGAACACTGAAGCTTTCTTT. This translates into CASSWVTANTEAFF. Complete variable domain (other parts from reference TRBV5-1 and TRBJ1-1): KAGVTQTPRYLIKTRGQQVTLSCSPISGHRSVSWYQQTPGQGLQFLFEYFSETQRNKGNFPGRFSGRQFSNSRSEMNVSTLELGDSALYLCASSWVTANTEAFFGQGTRLTVV.

This clonotype was observed a handful of times. V is TRBV11-2 and J is TRBJ2-4, with D unresolved. Trimming shortened V by 5 bases and J by 5 bases, and 7 bases separated the two germline ends. Germline-derived CDR1 and CDR2 are SGHAT and FQNNGV. The CDR3 totals 12 residues. The chain's CDR3 is CASSRMENIQYF. CDR3 DNA: TGTGCCAGCAGCCGGATGGAAAACATTCAGTACTTC.

The sample holds a few counts of this clonotype. V gene TRBV7-2 combines with J gene TRBJ2-3, with D uncertain. This CDR3 has 14 residues. The germline V and J ends were trimmed by 2 bases and 13 bases, with 19 bases remaining between them. The germline CDR1 and CDR2 sequences are SGHTA and FQGNSA. DNA of the CDR3: TGTGCCAGCAGCTTACCACCGGGTAGTAAGGAAAAGTATTTT. Translating gives CASSLPPGSKEKYF.

This clonotype was seen only a few times. The chain carries TRBV6-1 and TRBJ1-6, with D perhaps matching TRBD1 (6 bases). Germline V gives CDR1 MNHNS, CDR2 SASEGT. Trimming stripped 1 base from V and 10 bases from J, with 11 bases between. This CDR3 has 14 residues. The CDR3 nucleotides read TGTGCCAGCAGTGAAGTCCGGGGGCAATCACCCCTCCACTTT. This gives the protein CASSEVRGQSPLHF.

The chain is built from TRBV10-3 and TRBJ2-7, with TRBD1 matching 8 bases. V shed 5 bases, J shed 4 bases, and the junction held 4 bases outside the gene matches. The CDR3 contains 13 residues. Germline loops: CDR1 ENHRY, CDR2 SYGVKD. The CDR3 protein is CAISPGQEYEQYF. The CDR3 DNA reads as TGTGCCATCAGTCCGGGACAGGAGTACGAGCAGTACTTC.

A few counts support this clonotype. The rearrangement joins TRBV28 to TRBJ1-2; no clear D gene. The V gene lost 6 bases and the J gene lost 6 bases, with 11 bases spanning the gap. The germline CDR1 and CDR2 sequences are MDHEN and SYDVKM. The CDR3 totals 12 residues. Written as DNA, the CDR3 is TGTGCCAGCAGCGCGCCGGGCCATGGCTACACCTTC. As protein: CASSAPGHGYTF.

There are a few counts of this clonotype. V usage is TRBV9 and J usage is TRBJ1-2; D might be TRBD1 (5 bases). Trimming pared 0 bases from V and 4 bases from J, leaving 13 bases between. Germline values: CDR1 SGDLS, CDR2 YYNGEE. The CDR3 covers 15 residues. The chain's CDR3 is CASSVEGQEGYGYTF. The CDR3 DNA reads as TGTGCCAGCAGCGTAGAGGGGCAAGAGGGCTATGGCTACACCTTC.

The sample holds a few counts of this clonotype. V gene TRBV7-9 combines with J gene TRBJ1-3; 7 nucleotides line up with TRBD1. Germline-derived CDR1 and CDR2 are SEHNR and FQNEAQ (reference sequence). Unmatched junction bases numbered 6, after V lost 5 bases and J lost 2 bases. This CDR3 is built from 15 residues. In DNA form, the CDR3 reads TGTGCCAGCAGCCTGGACAGGAGCACTGGAAACACCATATATTTT. It encodes CASSLDRSTGNTIYF.

Regarding this clonotype: One end of the junction does not line up with germline, which may come from a read error. The genes are TRBV5-1 and TRBJ2-1; D gene unclear. Per germline, CDR1 SGHRS and CDR2 YFSETQ. The CDR3 length is 14 residues. DNA of the CDR3: TGCGCCAGCAGCCCGAGGAGCTCCTACAATGCGCAGTTCTTC. This translates into CASSPRSSYNAQFF. Variable domain in full (rest from reference TRBV5-1 and TRBJ2-1): KAGVTQTPRYLIKTRGQQVTLSCSPISGHRSVSWYQQTPGQGLQFLFEYFSETQRNKGNFPGRFSGRQFSNSRSEMNVSTLELGDSALYLCASSPRSSYNAQFFGPGTRLTVL.

The CDR3 sequence is CASSSTGGLSTEAFF. For the CDR3, the DNA is TGTGCCAGCAGCTCTACAGGGGGCTTGTCGACTGAAGCTTTCTTT. The gene calls are TRBV7-3 and TRBJ1-1; 9 bases match TRBD1. V lost 4 bases, J lost 5 bases, and 8 bases stayed unmatched. Germline V lookup: CDR1 SGHTA, CDR2 FQGTGA. The CDR3 is made up of 15 amino acids.

This clonotype was detected a few times. The gene calls are TRBV9 and TRBJ2-2; D perhaps matches TRBD1 (6 bases). The CDR3 contains 13 residues. Germline CDR1 reads SGDLS; CDR2 reads YYNGEE. Trimming removed 1 base at V and 6 bases at J, with 7 bases between. Written as DNA, the CDR3 is TGTGCCAGCAGCGTAACAGGGTCCGGGGAGCTGTTTTTT. It is translated as CASSVTGSGELFF.

The rearrangement links TRBV29-1 to TRBJ1-1; D is perhaps TRBD1 (5 bases). V was trimmed by 6 bases and J by 4 bases, leaving 24 bases between them. The germline V gene has CDR1 SQVTM and CDR2 ANQGSEA. CDR3 length: 16 amino acids. DNA of the CDR3: TGCAGCGTCCAGGGCAAACTTCAGGGTCGGGGCACTGAAGCTTTCTTT. It translates to CSVQGKLQGRGTEAFF.

This chain connects TRBV20-1 to TRBJ1-4; D remains ambiguous. The V and J ends lost 6 bases and 8 bases respectively, with 10 bases between them. This CDR3 spans 11 amino acids. Germline V gene lookup returns CDR1 DFQATT and CDR2 SNEGSKA (reference sequence). CDR3 loop: CSARKQEKLFF. In nucleotides, the CDR3 is TGCAGTGCACGGAAACAAGAAAAACTGTTTTTT.

V is TRBV2 and J is TRBJ1-1; D might be TRBD1 (5 bases). The CDR3 contains 11 residues. Germline V gene sequence: CDR1 SNHLY, CDR2 FYNNEI. The V end lost 6 bases, the J end lost 8 bases, and 10 bases lay between the germline ends. The chain's CDR3 is CASRTGQEAFF. The CDR3 DNA reads TGTGCCAGCAGGACGGGGCAGGAAGCTTTCTTT.

The J gene is TRBJ2-1, the V gene TRBV5-6; the match to TRBD2 covers 8 bases. The length of the CDR3 is 15 residues. V lost 2 bases and J lost 7; bases outside the gene matches: 8. Per the germline V gene, CDR1 is SGHDT and CDR2 is YYEEEE. CDR3 region: CASSFASGGRNEQFF. The CDR3 bases are TGTGCCAGCAGCTTTGCAAGCGGGGGAAGGAATGAGCAGTTCTTC.